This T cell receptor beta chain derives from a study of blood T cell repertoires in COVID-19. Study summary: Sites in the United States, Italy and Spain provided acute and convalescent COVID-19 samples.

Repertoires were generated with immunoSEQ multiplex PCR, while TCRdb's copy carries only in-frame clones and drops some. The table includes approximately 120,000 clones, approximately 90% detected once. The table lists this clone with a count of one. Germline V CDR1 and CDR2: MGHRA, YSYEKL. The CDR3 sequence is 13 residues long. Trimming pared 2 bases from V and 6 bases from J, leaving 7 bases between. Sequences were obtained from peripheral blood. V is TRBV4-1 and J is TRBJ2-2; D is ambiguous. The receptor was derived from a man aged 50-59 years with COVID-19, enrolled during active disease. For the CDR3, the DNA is TGCGCCAGCAGCCAATTATTAGCCGGGGAGCTGTTTTTT. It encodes CASSQLLAGELFF.